The clone carrying this TCR beta chain was detected once. This sample was included in a study of T cell changes during pregnancy in multiple sclerosis. Method: immunoSEQ multiplex PCR; TCRdb's copy keeps in-frame clones and lacks some. In the table there are more than 10,000 clones, roughly 90% of which are singletons. The input for sequencing was CD8+ T cells from peripheral blood mononuclear cells, taken after pregnancy. The receptor was isolated from a female donor in good health, enrolled as a control in a pregnancy study.

The CDR3, as DNA: TGTGCCAGCAGTTTACGACAGGGATATCAGCCCCAGCATTTT. Encoded protein: CASSLRQGYQPQHF. The chain employs TRBV27 and TRBJ1-5; 7 positions agree with TRBD1. V lost 2 bases to trimming and J lost 5 bases; unmatched junction nucleotides: 3. Germline CDR1 is MNHEY and CDR2 is SMNVEV (reference sequence). The CDR3 totals 14 residues.